These T cell receptor beta chains were read from a single sample in a study of tumor and adjacent non-tumor tissue in lung cancer. TCRdb itself ran the multiplex PCR reads through MiXCR, one entry per CDR3 protein. The sample gives around 74,000 distinct CDR3 sequences, about two thirds of which show up once; over 10% is in the top ten. The specimen was lung tumor tissue. The source is a woman in her 70s with non-small cell lung cancer. CDR3s include the opening cysteine and the closing phenylalanine or tryptophan. D genes are given only for firm matches. The listing skips clone size in some rows; elsewhere it reads once, few, many or a size class.

>TRBV6-6|TRBJ2-3|once|TRBD2
TGTGCCAACAGTCGTAGACTAGCGACTAGCACAGATACGCAGTATTTT
CANSRRLATSTDTQYF
>TRBV20-1|TRBJ1-6|.|TRBD1
TGCAGTGCTCACCGACAGGGTGATAATTCACCCCTCCACTTC
CSAHRQGDNSPLHF
>TRBV7-9|TRBJ1-3|.|.
TGTGCTAGCAGCTTAAAAAGCGATCGGGGAAACACCATATATTTT
CASSLKSDRGNTIYF
>TRBV11-2|TRBJ1-1|few|.
TGTGCCAGCAGCTTAGGACTGACGAACGCTGAAGCTTTCTTT
CASSLGLTNAEAFF
>TRBV4-1|TRBJ2-7|.|.
TGTGCCAGCAGCCAAGAAAGTACGGGCGAGCAGTACTTC
CASSQESTGEQYF
>TRBV6-5|TRBJ2-1|many|.
TGTGCCAGCAGTTACATGGGTGAGCAGTTCTTC
CASSYMGEQFF
>TRBV28|TRBJ1-5|many|.
TGTGCCAGCACACAGGCGGGGGACAGCAATCAGCCCCAGCATTTT
CASTQAGDSNQPQHF
>TRBV11-1|TRBJ2-7|.|.
TGTGCCAGCAGCGCCCTTATGGCGACGAGGGACAAGCAGTGCTTC
CASSALMATRDKQCF
>TRBV4-2|TRBJ2-2|once|TRBD2
TGTGCCAGCAGCCAACGACTAGCTGCGAACACCGGGGAGCTGGTTTTT
CASSQRLAANTGELVF
>TRBV6-1|TRBJ1-5|once|.
TGTGTCAGCAGTGAAGGAGGGTGTCAGCCCCAGCATTTT
CVSSEGGCQPQHF
>TRBV30|TRBJ2-3|many|.
TGTGCCTCCAGTGATTCAACCACAGATACGCAGTATTTT
CASSDSTTDTQYF
>TRBV5-1|TRBJ2-7|once|.
TGCGCCAGCAGCTTGGTACGCGGCGGATGGGAGGAGTACTTC
CASSLVRGGWEEYF
>TRBV29-1|TRBJ2-3|.|TRBD1
TGCAGCGTTGGACAGGGGGCTAACACATATACGCAGTATTTT
CSVGQGANTYTQYF